This entry lists 27 T cell receptor beta chains sequenced from one sample in a study of blood T cell repertoires in COVID-19. Repertoires were generated with immunoSEQ multiplex PCR, while TCRdb's copy carries only in-frame clones and drops some. The table includes approximately 100,000 clones, about 87% detected once. The sample was peripheral blood. The receptors were sampled from a human donor with COVID-19, enrolled during active disease. The donor label of this sample is uncertain.

This clone was seen only a few times. This rearrangement joins TRBV5-4 to TRBJ1-6; no definite D call. The V gene's germline CDR1 is SGHNT and CDR2 YYREEE (reference sequence). V was shortened by 4 bases and J by 6 bases, with 14 bases between the two germline ends. The CDR3 sequence is 15 residues long. The CDR3 sequence is CASSPELFTNSPLHF. As DNA, the CDR3 is TGTGCCAGCAGCCCGGAGTTGTTCACTAATTCACCCCTCCACTTT. Full variable domain (missing parts from reference TRBV5-4 and TRBJ1-6): ETGVTQSPTHLIKTRGQQVTLRCSSQSGHNTVSWYQQALGQGPQFIFQYYREEENGRGNFPPRFSGLQFPNYSSELNVNALELDDSALYLCASSPELFTNSPLHFGNGTRLTVT.

For this clone: A junction end diverges from the germline sequence, so it may reflect a read error. The V and J genes are TRBV10-3 and TRBJ1-2, with TRBD1 matching over 8 bases. CDR1 ENHRY and CDR2 SYGVKD come from the germline V gene. The CDR3 runs 12 residues. The CDR3 DNA reads TGTGCCATCAGTGGCCGGGACAGGCAAACCTTATTC. Protein product: CAISGRDRQTLF.

The J gene is TRBJ1-1, the V gene TRBV7-9, with D unresolved. This CDR3 has 14 amino acids. The germline V and J ends were trimmed by 0 bases and 5 bases, with 10 bases remaining between them. The germline V gene encodes CDR1 SEHNR and CDR2 FQNEAQ (reference sequence). CDR3 residues: CASSLAGWRTEAFF. The CDR3 DNA follows: TGTGCCAGCAGCTTAGCTGGGTGGAGGACTGAAGCTTTCTTT.

The V call is TRBV27, the J call TRBJ2-3; TRBD1 matches 12 bases. Per the germline V gene, CDR1 is MNHEY and CDR2 is SMNVEV (reference sequence). V lost 5 bases and J lost 4; bases outside the gene matches: 4. The CDR3 runs 15 residues. For the CDR3, the DNA is TGTGCCAGCAGTACCGGGACAGGGGGCTCAGATACGCAGTATTTT. Translated, it gives CASSTGTGGSDTQYF.

J is TRBJ2-2 and V is TRBV7-3; possibly TRBD2 for D (6 bases). Germline V lookup: CDR1 SGHTA, CDR2 FQGTGA. V lost 0 bases, J lost 0 bases, and 11 bases lay in between. The CDR3 totals 17 residues. The CDR3 DNA follows: TGTGCCAGCAGCTTAACGGGCGGGGAACCGAACACCGGGGAGCTGTTTTTT. Residues: CASSLTGGEPNTGELFF.

With respect to this clone: This sample includes further DNA sequences coding for the same CDR3. The CDR3 coding sequence is TGTGCCAGCAGCCGTCAGGGGAGCTATGGCTACACCTTC. Protein sequence: CASSRQGSYGYTF. The chain combines TRBV3-1 (or the pseudogene TRBV3-2) with TRBJ1-2, with a possible D match to TRBD1 (6 bases). The CDR3 extends over 13 amino acids. Germline CDR1 LGHDT, CDR2 YNNKEL (reference sequence). With 4 bases removed from V and 4 bases from J, the gap between germline ends came to 10 bases.

Only one count was recorded for this clone. This chain links TRBV7-6 with TRBJ2-2; weak D call: TRBD1 (5 bases). With 2 bases removed from V and 6 bases from J, the gap between germline ends came to 10 bases. The CDR3 consists of 14 residues. Germline V gene data show CDR1 as SGHVS and CDR2 as FNYEAQ. In DNA form, the CDR3 reads TGTGCCAGCAGCTTATTCAGGGAAGCCGGGGAGCTGTTTTTT. Its translation is CASSLFREAGELFF. Looking up the rest from reference TRBV7-6 and TRBJ2-2 gives the full variable domain: GAGVSQSPRYKVTKRGQDVALRCDPISGHVSLYWYRQALGQGPEFLTYFNYEAQQDKSGLPNDRFSAERPEGSISTLTIQRTEQRDSAMYRCASSLFREAGELFFGEGSRLTVL.

The chain has TRBV9 and TRBJ1-1; no definite D call. Trimming cost V 4 bases and J 2 bases, with 12 bases left between them. Germline V gene lookup returns CDR1 SGDLS and CDR2 YYNGEE. CDR3 size: 14 residues. As DNA, the CDR3 is TGTGCCAGCAGCCCAAACCCGGTTAACACTGAAGCTTTCTTT. Encoded protein: CASSPNPVNTEAFF. Using reference TRBV9 and TRBJ1-1 for the parts outside the CDR3, the full variable domain is DSGVTQTPKHLITATGQRVTLRCSPRSGDLSVYWYQQSLDQGLQFLIQYYNGEERAKGNILERFSAQQFPDLHSELNLSSLELGDSALYFCASSPNPVNTEAFFGQGTRLTVV.

The chain couples TRBV10-3 to TRBJ2-3; TRBD1 is a possible D gene (5 bases). This CDR3 has 14 amino acids. Per the germline V gene, CDR1 is ENHRY and CDR2 is SYGVKD. With 7 bases removed from V and 2 bases from J, the gap between germline ends came to 13 bases. The CDR3 is CAIKRQGDTDTQYF. CDR3 nucleotide sequence: TGTGCCATCAAACGGCAGGGTGACACAGATACGCAGTATTTT.

The genes are TRBV5-4 and TRBJ2-7, with D perhaps matching TRBD1 (6 bases). V lost 0 bases and J lost 0, with 10 bases in between. The CDR3 is 15 residues long. CDR1 is SGHNT, CDR2 YYREEE, per germline (reference sequence). The CDR3 loop is CASSLGDISSYEQYF. CDR3 DNA sequence: TGTGCCAGCAGCTTGGGGGACATTAGCTCCTACGAGCAGTACTTC.

As DNA, the CDR3 is TGTGCCAGTAGTTCTGATGGCTACACCTTC. Encoded protein: CASSSDGYTF. The J gene is TRBJ1-2, the V gene TRBV19; the D is unclear. The V end was cut by 5 bases, the J end by 6 bases, with 4 bases between. The CDR3 length is 10 residues. Germline assignment: CDR1 LNHDA and CDR2 SQIVND (reference sequence).

This clone was seen just once. This chain uses TRBV12-3 or TRBV12-4 with TRBJ2-1; D is unclear. Trimming removed 4 bases from V and 4 bases from J, with 2 bases in between. The CDR3 has 11 amino acids. The chain's CDR3 is CASSSYNEQFF. The CDR3 DNA reads as TGTGCCAGCAGTTCTTACAATGAGCAGTTCTTC.

The chain links TRBV6-2 or TRBV6-3 to TRBJ2-3, with TRBD1 matching over 7 bases. V was pared by 6 bases and J by 6 bases, with 12 bases of the junction left unmatched. This CDR3 has 15 residues. Germline values: CDR1 MNHEY, CDR2 SVGEGT. The chain's CDR3 is CASSHRQGEGDTQYF. The CDR3 region has the DNA TGTGCCAGCAGCCATAGACAGGGAGAGGGTGATACGCAGTATTTT.

This clone was seen a handful of times. The V call is TRBV7-8, the J call TRBJ2-7; TRBD1 matches 7 bases. Trimming cost V 5 bases and J 3 bases; bases outside gene matches: 13. There are 16 residues in the CDR3. Germline loops: CDR1 SGHVS, CDR2 FQNEAQ. The CDR3 protein is CASSVGGPGQNYEQYF. In DNA form, the CDR3 reads TGTGCCAGCAGCGTAGGGGGACCGGGACAGAACTACGAGCAGTACTTC.

The chain is built from TRBV3-1 (or the pseudogene TRBV3-2) and TRBJ1-1; 7 bases agree with TRBD1. The CDR3 runs 13 residues. CDR1 and CDR2 (germline): LGHDT, YNNKEL (reference sequence). The V gene end was trimmed by 3 bases and the J gene end by 5 bases; junction bases not matched to a gene: 3. The CDR3 here is CASSQETGTEAFF. DNA for the CDR3: TGTGCCAGCAGCCAGGAGACAGGGACTGAAGCTTTCTTT.

This clone was observed a single time. The chain combines TRBV19 with TRBJ2-7; 12 nucleotides align to TRBD1. V lost 4 bases and J lost 3; bases outside the gene matches: 4. The CDR3 length is 15 residues. Germline CDR1 reads LNHDA; CDR2 reads SQIVND (reference sequence). The CDR3 region has the DNA TGTGCCAGTAGTAACCGGGACAGGGGGCACTACGAGCAGTACTTC. Residues: CASSNRDRGHYEQYF.

The chain carries TRBV30 and TRBJ1-2, with TRBD1 identical over 11 bases. CDR3 size: 13 residues. V shed 0 bases, J shed 9 bases, and the junction held 3 bases outside the gene matches. Per germline, CDR1 GTSNPN and CDR2 SVGIG (reference sequence). The CDR3 DNA is TGTGCCTGGAGTGTAGGGACAGGGGGAAGCTACACCTTC. It yields the protein CAWSVGTGGSYTF. Full variable domain (outside the CDR3, taken from reference TRBV30 and TRBJ1-2): SQTIHQWPATLVQPVGSPLSLECTVEGTSNPNLYWYRQAAGRGLQLLFYSVGIGQISSEVPQNLSASRPQDRQFILSSKKLLLSDSGFYLCAWSVGTGGSYTFGSGTRLTVV.

The rearrangement uses TRBV5-5 and TRBJ1-1; perhaps TRBD1 as D (5 bases). The CDR3 covers 13 residues. Germline V gene data show CDR1 as SGHKS and CDR2 as YYEKEE (reference sequence). V lost 4 bases and J 5 bases, leaving 12 bases between the germline ends. The CDR3 bases are TGTGCCAGCAGCCGGGGGTTGGCGACTGAAGCTTTCTTT. As protein: CASSRGLATEAFF.

This clone was seen a handful of times. V gene TRBV2 combines with J gene TRBJ1-5; 8 nucleotides match TRBD1. Germline V gene sequence: CDR1 SNHLY, CDR2 FYNNEI. V dropped 9 bases and J dropped 2; count of bases not matched to a gene: 9. CDR3 size: 15 residues. The CDR3 loop reads CASCTDRARNQPQHF. DNA of the CDR3: TGTGCCAGTTGCACGGACAGGGCACGCAATCAGCCCCAGCATTTT.

This sequence joins TRBV11-2 and TRBJ1-3, with a weak D call TRBD1 (5 bases). V shed 3 bases and J shed 5 bases, with 5 bases lying between them. CDR1 and CDR2 (germline): SGHAT, FQNNGV. The CDR3 is made up of 12 amino acids. The CDR3, as DNA: TGTGCCAGCAGCTTGGACAGAAACACCATATATTTT. As protein: CASSLDRNTIYF. Full variable domain (missing parts from reference TRBV11-2 and TRBJ1-3): EAGVAQSPRYKIIEKRQSVAFWCNPISGHATLYWYQQILGQGPKLLIQFQNNGVVDDSQLPKDRFSAERLKGVDSTLKIQPAKLEDSAVYLCASSLDRNTIYFGEGSWLTVV.

The chain links TRBV5-5 to TRBJ1-3; 11 bases match TRBD1. Trimming cost V 4 bases and J 0 bases; bases outside gene matches: 9. Germline-derived CDR1 and CDR2 are SGHKS and YYEKEE (reference sequence). CDR3 length equals 18 residues. In DNA form, the CDR3 reads TGTGCCAGCAGCCCCTTTGGGACAGGGGGTATCTCTGGAAACACCATATATTTT. The encoded protein is CASSPFGTGGISGNTIYF. The whole variable domain, remainder taken from reference TRBV5-5 and TRBJ1-3, is DAGVTQSPTHLIKTRGQQVTLRCSPISGHKSVSWYQQVLGQGPQFIFQYYEKEERGRGNFPDRFSARQFPNYSSELNVNALLLGDSALYLCASSPFGTGGISGNTIYFGEGSWLTVV.

J is TRBJ1-6 and V is TRBV14; 8 bases agree with TRBD1. Germline assignment: CDR1 SGHDN and CDR2 FVKESK. The CDR3 is made up of 16 amino acids. The V segment lost 1 base and the J segment 10 bases; nucleotides outside the gene matches: 9. The CDR3 region is CASSQAGARGRSPLHF. The CDR3 DNA is TGTGCCAGCAGCCAAGCGGGGGCCAGGGGGCGATCACCCCTCCACTTT.

The J gene is TRBJ2-7, the V gene TRBV19, with D perhaps TRBD1 (5 bases). V was pared by 8 bases and J by 2 bases, with 10 bases between. This CDR3 is built from 12 residues. From germline, CDR1 is LNHDA and CDR2 SQIVND (reference sequence). The CDR3 sequence: CASSDRPYEQYF. The CDR3, as DNA: TGTGCCAGTTCTGACAGACCCTACGAGCAGTACTTC.

The chain joins TRBV9 to TRBJ1-1, with 10 positions matching TRBD1. The CDR3 runs to 18 residues. V shed 0 bases and J 1 base; nucleotides not matched to a gene: 9. The germline CDR1 and CDR2 sequences are SGDLS and YYNGEE. This CDR3 is CASSVGPRQGARNTEAFF. The CDR3 region has the DNA TGTGCCAGCAGCGTAGGCCCTCGACAGGGGGCGAGGAACACTGAAGCTTTCTTT. The complete variable domain, with remaining parts taken from reference TRBV9 and TRBJ1-1, reads DSGVTQTPKHLITATGQRVTLRCSPRSGDLSVYWYQQSLDQGLQFLIQYYNGEERAKGNILERFSAQQFPDLHSELNLSSLELGDSALYFCASSVGPRQGARNTEAFFGQGTRLTVV.

The chain employs TRBV30 and TRBJ2-1; the D gene is possibly TRBD2 (5 bases). The ends were cut back, 5 bases at V and 4 bases at J, with 6 bases in the middle. This CDR3 spans 11 amino acids. Germline CDR1 is GTSNPN and CDR2 is SVGIG (reference sequence). CDR3 amino acids: CAWGLYNEQFF. In DNA, the CDR3 is TGTGCCTGGGGACTTTACAATGAGCAGTTCTTC.

This rearrangement joins TRBV9 to TRBJ2-3, with D possibly matching TRBD2 (5 bases). This CDR3 comprises 15 residues. The V end was cut by 1 base, the J end by 4 bases, with 13 bases between. Germline assignment: CDR1 SGDLS and CDR2 YYNGEE. CDR3 residues: CASSVSPSLPDTQYF. CDR3 coding DNA: TGTGCCAGCAGCGTAAGCCCTAGCCTACCAGATACGCAGTATTTT.

The rearrangement joins TRBV9 to TRBJ1-6, with TRBD1 matching over 10 bases. The CDR3 loop spans 14 amino acids. V shed 4 bases and J 8 bases; nucleotides not matched to a gene: 3. Germline V CDR1 and CDR2: SGDLS, YYNGEE. This CDR3 is CASSTGTGDSPLHF. The CDR3 bases are TGTGCCAGCAGCACTGGGACAGGGGATTCACCCCTCCACTTT.